These 23 T cell receptor beta chains share one sample of origin, sequenced in a study of blood T cell repertoires in COVID-19. Sequenced by immunoSEQ multiplex PCR; TCRdb stores in-frame clones only, minus some. The sample carries about 220,000 clones, approximately 90% recorded once. Sequencing used PBMCs or T cells enriched from blood (not recorded which). These receptor sequences come from a woman aged 40 to 49 with acute COVID-19.

This clone was seen just once. The CDR3 reads CASSQEHAGRYEQYV. DNA of the CDR3: TGCGCCAGCAGCCAAGAGCACGCGGGTAGGTACGAGCAGTACGTC. The rearrangement joins TRBV4-1 to TRBJ2-7, with a possible D match to TRBD2 (5 bases). Germline loops: CDR1 MGHRA, CDR2 YSYEKL. This CDR3 region has 15 residues. V was pared by 0 bases and J by 4 bases, with 13 bases between.

The CDR3 sequence: CASSPVSSYNEQFF. In DNA, the CDR3 is TGTGCCAGCAGCCCTGTTAGCTCCTACAATGAGCAGTTCTTC. This chain connects TRBV3-1 (or the pseudogene TRBV3-2) to TRBJ2-1; D call uncertain. Trimming shortened V by 4 bases and J by 0 bases, and 7 bases separated the two germline ends. The V gene's germline CDR1 is LGHDT and CDR2 YNNKEL (reference sequence). The CDR3 spans 14 residues.

The V call is TRBV7-6, the J call TRBJ2-7; 9 bases agree with TRBD1. In germline, CDR1 is SGHVS, CDR2 FNYEAQ. V gave up 3 bases and J gave up 5 bases; unmatched junction bases: 5. This CDR3 has 14 residues. Here the CDR3 reads CASSLGTGGNEQYF. In nucleotides, the CDR3 is TGTGCCAGCAGCTTGGGCACAGGGGGCAACGAGCAGTACTTC. The variable domain in full, with the rest retrieved from reference TRBV7-6 and TRBJ2-7, is GAGVSQSPRYKVTKRGQDVALRCDPISGHVSLYWYRQALGQGPEFLTYFNYEAQQDKSGLPNDRFSAERPEGSISTLTIQRTEQRDSAMYRCASSLGTGGNEQYFGPGTRLTVT.

The rearrangement uses TRBV5-5 and TRBJ2-3; TRBD2 matches 15 bases. The length of the CDR3 is 16 residues. V lost 4 bases, J lost 5 bases, and 5 bases stayed unmatched. Per germline, CDR1 SGHKS and CDR2 YYEKEE (reference sequence). For the CDR3, the DNA is TGTGCCAGCAGCCTGGGACTAGCGGGGGGACAAGATACGCAGTATTTT. As protein: CASSLGLAGGQDTQYF.

This rearrangement joins TRBV7-9 to TRBJ1-1; D ambiguous. Per germline, CDR1 SEHNR and CDR2 FQNEAQ (reference sequence). The CDR3 sequence is 14 residues long. Trimming took 6 bases from V and 1 from J, leaving 12 bases between them. DNA for the CDR3: TGTGCCAGCAGAAGGGAGGCGGCGAACACTGAAGCTTTCTTT. Its protein product is CASRREAANTEAFF.

The V and J genes are TRBV7-3 and TRBJ1-5; 9 bases align to TRBD1. CDR3 size: 16 residues. Looked up from germline, CDR1 is SGHTA and CDR2 is FQGTGA. Trimming cost V 3 bases and J 3 bases; bases outside gene matches: 6. For the CDR3, the DNA is TGTGCCAGCAGCTTTAGGGACAGGGCCGACAATCAGCCCCAGCATTTT. It codes for CASSFRDRADNQPQHF.

V and J are TRBV15 and TRBJ2-2, with D possibly being TRBD1 (5 bases). Germline loops: CDR1 LNHNV, CDR2 YYDKDF (reference sequence). The CDR3 is made up of 18 amino acids. The V end was cut by 0 bases, the J end by 8 bases, with 22 bases between. CDR3 nucleotides: TGTGCCACCAGCAGAGATGGTTTAGGACAACCAAATTTGGGGGAGCTGTTTTTT. This codes for CATSRDGLGQPNLGELFF.

This chain connects TRBV5-1 to TRBJ1-1, with a possible D match to TRBD1 (6 bases). V dropped 3 bases and J dropped 1 base, with 10 bases sitting between them. The CDR3 is made up of 14 amino acids. Germline lookup yields CDR1 SGHRS and CDR2 YFSETQ. CDR3 sequence reads: CASSSRTANTEAFF. In DNA form, the CDR3 reads TGCGCCAGCAGCTCACGGACAGCGAACACTGAAGCTTTCTTT.

The genes are TRBV3-1 (or the pseudogene TRBV3-2) and TRBJ2-7; 8 bases are a match to TRBD2. Germline V CDR1 and CDR2: LGHDT, YNNKEL (reference sequence). The junction had 8 bases not matched to a gene; V was cut back by 4 bases and J by 3 bases. The CDR3 loop spans 15 amino acids. CDR3: CASSPHGTSGYEQYF. CDR3 DNA sequence: TGTGCCAGCAGCCCACACGGGACTAGTGGCTACGAGCAGTACTTC.

This chain uses TRBV10-3 with TRBJ2-2; D is unresolved. The CDR3 is 12 amino acids. Germline V lookup: CDR1 ENHRY, CDR2 SYGVKD. The V and J ends lost 3 bases and 5 bases respectively, with 4 bases between them. CDR3 coding DNA: TGTGCCATCAGTGATACTACCGGGGAGCTGTTTTTT. This translates into CAISDTTGELFF.

CDR3 residues: CASSLSSSSYNEQFF. CDR3 DNA: TGTGCCAGCAGCCTTAGCAGCAGCTCCTACAATGAGCAGTTCTTC. The chain has TRBV7-2 and TRBJ2-1; D call uncertain. This CDR3 has 15 amino acids. Germline V lookup: CDR1 SGHTA, CDR2 FQGNSA. The V end lost 5 bases, the J end lost 0 bases, and 11 bases lay between the germline ends.

V gene TRBV5-1 combines with J gene TRBJ1-6; 7 bases fit TRBD1. J was trimmed by 6 bases and V by 4 bases; bases with no gene match: 13. The germline gives CDR1 SGHRS, CDR2 YFSETQ. This CDR3 is built from 17 residues. CDR3 amino acids: CASSTRQGRGINSPLHF. CDR3 coding DNA: TGCGCCAGCAGCACCCGACAGGGTCGAGGGATTAATTCACCCCTCCACTTT.

The chain uses TRBV6-5 and TRBJ2-6; maybe TRBD1 (6 bases). This CDR3 contains 15 residues. Germline V lookup: CDR1 MNHEY, CDR2 SVGAGI. Trimming took 7 bases from V and 4 from J, leaving 14 bases between them. CDR3 in amino acids: CASTDTGSGANVLTF. The CDR3, as DNA: TGTGCCAGCACCGACACAGGGTCCGGGGCCAACGTCCTGACTTTC.

The chain combines TRBV5-5 with TRBJ1-1; TRBD1 aligns across 10 bases. V gave up 5 bases and J gave up 7 bases; unmatched junction bases: 11. This CDR3 region has 15 residues. Germline values: CDR1 SGHKS, CDR2 YYEKEE (reference sequence). DNA of the CDR3: TGTGCCAGCAGACCAGGGACAGGGGAGATCTTTGAAGCTTTCTTT. It yields the protein CASRPGTGEIFEAFF.

The CDR3 is CASSHGGGQFF. CDR3 DNA sequence: TGCGCCAGCAGCCACGGCGGGGGGCAGTTCTTC. The chain has TRBV4-1 and TRBJ2-1, with 7 bases matching TRBD2. CDR3 length equals 11 residues. The V gene end was trimmed by 3 bases and the J gene end by 12 bases; junction bases not matched to a gene: 2. Germline values: CDR1 MGHRA, CDR2 YSYEKL.

J is TRBJ1-1 and V is TRBV30; weak D call: TRBD1 (6 bases). The CDR3 runs 15 residues. From germline, CDR1 is GTSNPN and CDR2 SVGIG (reference sequence). The ends were cut back, 4 bases at V and 1 base at J, with 16 bases in the middle. CDR3 sequence (DNA): TGTGCCTGGACCAGGAGGATGACAGGGAACACTGAAGCTTTCTTT. Protein product: CAWTRRMTGNTEAFF.

The V gene is TRBV6-6, the J gene TRBJ2-1; 8 bases agree with TRBD2. With 7 bases clipped from V and 5 bases from J, the junction kept 7 bases outside the gene matches. The CDR3 covers 14 residues. Per germline, CDR1 MNHNY and CDR2 SVGAGI (reference sequence). CDR3 DNA: TGTGCCAGCACTACCGGGACTAGTAACAATGAGCAGTTCTTC. Protein sequence: CASTTGTSNNEQFF.

V is TRBV5-6 and J is TRBJ2-3; possible D gene TRBD1, 5 bases. Per germline, CDR1 SGHDT and CDR2 YYEEEE. V shed 4 bases and J shed 2 bases, with 17 bases lying between them. The CDR3 covers 16 residues. Here the CDR3 reads CASSQRGGWDTDTQYF. For the CDR3, the DNA is TGTGCCAGCAGCCAAAGGGGCGGTTGGGACACAGATACGCAGTATTTT.

The chain employs TRBV27 and TRBJ2-3; TRBD2 aligns across 7 bases. The J segment lost 1 base and the V segment lost 8 bases, leaving 0 bases of the junction unmatched. Per germline, CDR1 MNHEY and CDR2 SMNVEV (reference sequence). This CDR3 region has 12 residues. The CDR3 bases are TGTGCCAGCGGGGGGGGCACAGATACGCAGTATTTT. This sequence encodes CASGGGTDTQYF.

The CDR3 spells CASSFSPANYGYTF. In DNA, the CDR3 is TGTGCCAGCAGCTTTAGCCCAGCGAACTATGGCTACACCTTC. The chain is built from TRBV7-9 and TRBJ1-2, with D unresolved. V lost 3 bases and J 2 bases, leaving 10 bases between the germline ends. CDR3 size: 14 residues. Germline CDR1 reads SEHNR; CDR2 reads FQNEAQ (reference sequence).

J is TRBJ2-5 and V is TRBV16; D is unresolved. Germline CDR1 and CDR2: KGHSY and FQNENV. Trimming pared 2 bases from V and 5 bases from J, leaving 9 bases between. The length of the CDR3 is 13 residues. The CDR3 sequence is CASSQGPAETQYF. Here the CDR3 DNA reads TGTGCCAGCAGCCAAGGTCCCGCGGAGACCCAGTACTTC. The variable domain in full, completed from reference TRBV16 and TRBJ2-5, reads GEEVAQTPKHLVRGEGQKAKLYCAPIKGHSYVFWYQQVLKNEFKFLISFQNENVFDETGMPKERFSAKCLPNSPCSLEIQATKLEDSAVYFCASSQGPAETQYFGPGTRLLVL.

The chain has TRBV7-3 and TRBJ2-1, with 10 nucleotides matching TRBD1. Trimming took 4 bases from V and 5 from J; bases not matched to a gene: 17. The CDR3 spans 19 residues. The germline V gene encodes CDR1 SGHTA and CDR2 FQGTGA. CDR3 sequence reads: CASSSYASGTGDSDNEQFF. For the CDR3, the DNA is TGTGCCAGCAGCTCATACGCCTCCGGGACAGGGGATTCAGACAATGAGCAGTTCTTC.

The gene calls are TRBV7-9 and TRBJ2-6, with D uncertain. The germline V gene encodes CDR1 SEHNR and CDR2 FQNEAQ (reference sequence). V shed 2 bases and J shed 1 base, with 12 bases lying between them. This CDR3 is built from 17 residues. The CDR3 nucleotides are TGTGCCAGCAGCTTATTCTCCCACGGGTCTGGGGCCAACGTCCTGACTTTC. Protein sequence: CASSLFSHGSGANVLTF.